This T cell receptor beta chain was observed in a study of cytomegalovirus exposure and HLA in healthy donors (dated by TCRdb to 2016 to 2017). Study-wide context: In an earlier analysis of under 600 of the donors, about 270 Gb of sequence data and 90 million to 120 million unique TCR beta sequences from 180 million or so T cells were reported. Rather than drawing on any new phenotypic data, the later analysis identified candidate immune exposures from TCR beta sequences and the way those sequences occurred across donors. Of the approximately 400 genotyped donors, around 81% fell in the genetic ancestry cluster associated with self-reported Caucasian donors. Donor age, sex, ethnicity and CMV serostatus were collected together with the repertoire data. The study combined high-throughput TCR immunosequencing, statistical association of individual TCRs with disease status, and machine learning to predict cytomegalovirus infection status. Both class I and class II loci were covered by HLA typing, at four-digit resolution. Among 300 to 500 genotyped donors of the cohort, an average of around 250,000 unique TCR beta nucleotide sequences was sequenced per donor, of which about 19% were non-productive. In a later genetic analysis, genome-wide SNP genotypes for about 55% of the roughly 700 donors were used, and that subset was treated as a discovery cohort. In addition to the first cohort of roughly 670 subjects, a separate validation cohort of 130 or so different subjects was used. Four to six DR-DQ haplotypes were handled as single units for association and clustering, since linkage in the cohort was strong. An earlier analysis of approximately 630 of the donors applied high-throughput TCR beta sequencing to assess whether each TCR beta V gene segment acted as functional or pseudogenic. The study aimed to test whether cataloging public T cell receptors could reveal signatures of past pathogen exposure. Using immunosequencing, the study profiled T cell repertoires from 500 to 800 subjects and related those repertoires to cytomegalovirus serostatus. To study patterns of TCR occurrence, a later analysis re-analyzed previously published TCR beta repertoires from just over 650 donors and added high-resolution HLA genotyping. Typing coverage varied by locus: 629-630 donors for A, B, C, DRB1 and DQB1; roughly 500 for DQA1; over 600 for DPA1; approximately 450 for DPB1. Every discovery cohort repertoire had been produced on one sequencing platform. An early release covering 500 to 750 HLA-typed donors comprised 300 to 350 gigabases of sequencing data and roughly 85 million unique TCR sequences. Study-wide findings and limitations: A later analysis reported that several top co-occurrence clusters appeared linked to parvovirus B19, influenza, CMV and Epstein-Barr virus. Three of the identified cytomegalovirus-associated TCR beta chains were confirmed in vitro to be specific for cytomegalovirus antigens. The classifier was reported to diagnose cytomegalovirus status with high specificity and sensitivity in both the original and validation cohorts. Roughly uniform sequencing depth across donors was assumed in presence/absence analyses, although this assumption may not hold. Across donors, most TCR sequences were observed very rarely, whereas some public TCRs were present in many individuals. The cohort was sequenced for TCR beta chains only, and without alpha or paired-chain data the features that could be detected were limited. The earlier analysis of approximately 540 of the donors excluded fewer than 20 rarely observed V segments, including chromosome 9 orphons, because counts were too low. Broadly in line with IMGT annotations, most TCR beta V segments showed up in productive rearrangements about 87% or about 30% of the time in an earlier analysis of several hundred of the donors. A later genetic analysis associated a missense DCLRE1C variant with V-gene and J-gene trimming of TCR beta chains, and an independent cohort replicated the association. Because the 87-base-pair reads could not distinguish some IMGT-functional V segments, including TRBV6-2 and TRBV6-3, those segments were excluded. The authors suggested that the approach could potentially be generalized to other disease states and immunological phenotypes. The sequencing pipeline was judged likely to have produced a cluster of highly shared sequence variants as a technical artifact. According to a later genetic analysis, donors in an Asian-associated ancestry cluster had fewer N-insertions in productive TCRs than the roughly 660-donor mean. Linkage disequilibrium might explain the correlated functional status among segregating V segments, but an unknown experimental factor could not be ruled out. CMV serostatus was the only immune exposure information available for the cohort. When HLA alleles, especially DR and DQ, strongly co-occurred, TCR associations were difficult to assign to individual alleles. According to a later analysis, TCR association rates differed among HLA loci, with DRB1 alleles showing the most associated TCRs and HLA-C alleles showing the fewest. In a later analysis, most CMV-associated TCR beta chains were found to appear HLA-restricted, with HLA associations seemingly driven largely by CMV exposure. HLA typing was unavailable for some donors at each locus, so association tests used only the typed subset. A later analysis found that HLA-associated TCR beta chains were more clonally expanded and had lower generation probabilities than equally common non-associated chains. The study gave a list of about 150 TCR beta chains associated with cytomegalovirus. At a false discovery rate of 0.05, a later analysis linked some 17,000 TCR beta sequences to specific HLA alleles. A further reported finding was that TCR beta sequences accurately predicted the HLA-A and HLA-B alleles for most subjects in the first cohort.

In total, fewer than 750 healthy bone marrow donors made up the cohort. All cohort members were sampled while nominally healthy, although unrecorded immune exposures were likely present. The donor was CMV seropositive and belonged to the group of 250 to 300 seropositive cohort members. Every donor gave a peripheral blood sample, and the peripheral blood mononuclear cells from that sample were used for TCR beta sequencing. Genomic DNA was extracted from the blood cell samples with the Qiagen DNeasy Blood Extraction Kit. Library preparation employed the immunoSEQ multiplex PCR assay. A mixture of 60 forward primers for TCR Vbeta segments and 13 reverse primers for TCR Jbeta segments was used in the multiplex PCR. Amplification of the CDR3 region of rearranged TCR beta genes was performed with a multiplex PCR assay on genomic DNA. The Illumina HiSeq System was used to sequence the amplified TCR beta libraries as 87-base-pair reads. In the authors' own workflow: Across the 600 to 700 repertoires, a later analysis counted tens of millions of unique TCR beta chains, about 10 million of which were shared by at least two donors. Raw reads were error-corrected and collapsed into unique sequences by a nearest-neighbor algorithm in which closely related sequences were merged to remove PCR and sequencing errors. V, D and J gene segments were assigned by aligning CDR3 sequences to IMGT reference sequences. For a sequence to be retained, at least a six-nucleotide match to both a V gene segment and a J gene segment was required. A rearrangement was called productive if the CDR3 had no stop codons and remained in frame with V and J, and every other rearrangement was called non-productive. Following IMGT convention, CDR3 was defined as the stretch from the second conserved V-encoded cysteine to the conserved J-encoded phenylalanine. In an earlier analysis of some 550 of the donors, sequences lacking an unambiguous match to a single V gene segment were excluded. An earlier analysis of several hundred of the donors classified V segments as functional when productive rearrangements were above 56.7% and as segregating when the standard deviation between donors was above 5%. A statistical classification framework was built to diagnose cytomegalovirus status from the catalog of TCR beta chain sequences. A later analysis assigned V and J genes by comparing TCR nucleotide sequences with IMGT/GENE-DB human TR gene sequences. A later analysis assigned CDR3 sequences and most-parsimonious VDJ recombination scenarios with the TCRdist pipeline. In a later analysis, every TCR beta chain was defined by the combination of its CDR3 amino acid sequence and its V-gene family, and reads without a unique V-gene family were dropped. A later analysis removed roughly 590 highly shared, low-generation-probability nucleotide sequences to deal with suspected cross-contamination and a sequencing artifact. A later analysis calculated a clonal expansion index for each public chain from normalized within-repertoire ranks of inferred template counts. A later analysis computed generation probabilities with a VDJ recombination model fitted to out-of-frame rearrangements, and checked the results against IGoR. In a later analysis, hypergeometric tests were used to score TCR-TCR, TCR-HLA and TCR-CMV co-occurrence, with a repertoire-size bias correction applied to TCR pairs. In a later analysis, false discovery rates were estimated by permuting HLA or CMV assignments 20 times. In a later analysis, co-occurring TCRs were grouped using DBSCAN, and TCRdist sequence similarity was added for clustering within HLA-allele-positive subsets. Repertoires with fewer than 30,000 or more than 120,000 public chains, plus five repertoires with anomalous nucleotide sharing, were excluded from co-occurrence clustering. TCRdb took over this immuneACCESS table, retaining in-frame rearrangements with V and J assigned. Such tables are incomplete; in checked studies, under half of the missing clones stem from an unresolved V gene, and the remainder is unexplained. V and J calls and clone size come straight from that table; D and trimming were deduced from the DNA. The sample has approximately 130,000 clones on record, over 70% of them singletons. About 2.8% of the sample is taken by the ten largest.

This clone was counted between two and nine times. The antigen it recognizes is unknown. Base qualities are not at hand, and no much larger clone is one base apart. From cysteine to phenylalanine, the CDR3 is 17 amino acids long. CDR3 DNA only is kept here, 51 bases in frame from base 1. V gives up 0 bases and J gives up 1 base, and the segment between their germline ends measures 14 bases. The germline V gene provides CDR1 LGHNA and CDR2 YNFKEQ. The chain employs TRBV4-2 and TRBJ2-3, with TRBD1 perhaps the D gene, on 6 matching bases. The sequence was collected from a woman in her 40s in good health and CMV-seropositive. Sequences were obtained from PBMCs. Here the CDR3 is given as CASSQDPPGDGTDTQYF. The DNA sequence is given as TGTGCCAGCAGCCAAGATCCCCCAGGGGACGGCACAGATACGCAGTATTTT.